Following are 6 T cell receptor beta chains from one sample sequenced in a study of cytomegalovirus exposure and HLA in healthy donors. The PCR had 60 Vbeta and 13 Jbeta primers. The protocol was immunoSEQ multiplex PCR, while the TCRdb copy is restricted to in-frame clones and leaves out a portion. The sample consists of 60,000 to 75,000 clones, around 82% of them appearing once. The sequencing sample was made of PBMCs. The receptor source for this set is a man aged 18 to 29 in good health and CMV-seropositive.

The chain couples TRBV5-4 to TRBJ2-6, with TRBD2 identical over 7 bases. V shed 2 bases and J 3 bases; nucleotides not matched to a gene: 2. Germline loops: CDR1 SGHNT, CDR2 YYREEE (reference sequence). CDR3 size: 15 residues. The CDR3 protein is CASSFSGGGANVLTF. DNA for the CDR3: TGTGCCAGCAGCTTTTCGGGGGGTGGGGCCAACGTCCTGACTTTC.

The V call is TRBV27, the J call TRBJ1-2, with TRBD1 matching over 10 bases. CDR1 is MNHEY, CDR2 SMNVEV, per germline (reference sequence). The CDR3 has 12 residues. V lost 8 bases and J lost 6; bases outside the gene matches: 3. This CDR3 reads CASGGQGNGYTF. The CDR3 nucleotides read TGTGCCAGCGGGGGACAGGGGAATGGCTACACCTTC.

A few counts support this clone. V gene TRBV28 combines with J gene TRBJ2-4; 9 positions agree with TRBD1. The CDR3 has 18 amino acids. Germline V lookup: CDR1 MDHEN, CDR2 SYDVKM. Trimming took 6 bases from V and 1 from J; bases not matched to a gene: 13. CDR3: CASRTAGTGPSAKNIQYF. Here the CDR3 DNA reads TGTGCCAGCAGGACGGCCGGGACAGGGCCATCGGCCAAAAACATTCAGTACTTC.

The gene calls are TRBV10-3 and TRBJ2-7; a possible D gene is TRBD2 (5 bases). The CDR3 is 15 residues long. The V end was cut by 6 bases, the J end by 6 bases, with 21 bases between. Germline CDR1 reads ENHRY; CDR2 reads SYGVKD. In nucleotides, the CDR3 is TGTGCCATCAGCGCCCTCGTCGGGGTCGAGGGCGAGCAGTACTTC. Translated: CAISALVGVEGEQYF.

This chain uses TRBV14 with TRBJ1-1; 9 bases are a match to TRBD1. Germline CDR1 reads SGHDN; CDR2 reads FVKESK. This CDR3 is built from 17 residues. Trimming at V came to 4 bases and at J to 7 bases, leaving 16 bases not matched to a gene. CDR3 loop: CASSRSPTGGFAGEAFF. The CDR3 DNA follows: TGTGCCAGCAGCCGAAGCCCGACAGGGGGGTTCGCCGGTGAAGCTTTCTTT.

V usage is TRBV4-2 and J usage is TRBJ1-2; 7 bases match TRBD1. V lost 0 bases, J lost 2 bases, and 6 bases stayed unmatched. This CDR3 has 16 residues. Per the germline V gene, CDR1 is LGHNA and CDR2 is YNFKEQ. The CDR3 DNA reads TGTGCCAGCAGCCAAGAAAGGGGACAGCCAAACTATGGCTACACCTTC. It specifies CASSQERGQPNYGYTF.